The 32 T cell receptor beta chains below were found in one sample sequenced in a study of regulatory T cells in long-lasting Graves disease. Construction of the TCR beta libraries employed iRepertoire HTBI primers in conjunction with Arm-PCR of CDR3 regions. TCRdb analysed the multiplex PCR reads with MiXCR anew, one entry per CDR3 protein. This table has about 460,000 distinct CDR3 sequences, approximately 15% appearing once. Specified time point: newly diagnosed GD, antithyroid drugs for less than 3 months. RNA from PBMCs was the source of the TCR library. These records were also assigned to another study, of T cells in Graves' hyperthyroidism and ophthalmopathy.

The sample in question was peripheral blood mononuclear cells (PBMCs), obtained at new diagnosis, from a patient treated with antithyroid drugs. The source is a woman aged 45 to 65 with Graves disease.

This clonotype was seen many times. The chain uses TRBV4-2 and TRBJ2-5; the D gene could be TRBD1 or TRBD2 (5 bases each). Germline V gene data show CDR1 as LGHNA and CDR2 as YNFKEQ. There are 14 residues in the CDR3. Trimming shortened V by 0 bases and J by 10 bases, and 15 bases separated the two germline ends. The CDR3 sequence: CASSQDTGAVGQYF. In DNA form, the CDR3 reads TGTGCCAGCAGCCAAGATACCGGGGCCGTCGGCCAGTACTTC.

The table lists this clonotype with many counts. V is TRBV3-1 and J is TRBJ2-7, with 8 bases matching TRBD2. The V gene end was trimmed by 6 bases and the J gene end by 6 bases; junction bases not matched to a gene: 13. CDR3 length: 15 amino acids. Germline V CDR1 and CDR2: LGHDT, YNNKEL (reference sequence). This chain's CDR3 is CASSLLAAASLEQYF. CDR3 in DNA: TGTGCCAGCAGTCTACTAGCGGCCGCCTCTCTCGAGCAGTACTTC.

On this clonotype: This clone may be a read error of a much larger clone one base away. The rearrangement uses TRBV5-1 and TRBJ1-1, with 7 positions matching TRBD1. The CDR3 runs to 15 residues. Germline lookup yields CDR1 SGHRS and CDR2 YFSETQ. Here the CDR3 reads CASSSGTALNTGAFF. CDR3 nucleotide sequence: TGCGCCAGCAGCTCCGGGACAGCGTTGAACACTGGAGCTTTCTTT.

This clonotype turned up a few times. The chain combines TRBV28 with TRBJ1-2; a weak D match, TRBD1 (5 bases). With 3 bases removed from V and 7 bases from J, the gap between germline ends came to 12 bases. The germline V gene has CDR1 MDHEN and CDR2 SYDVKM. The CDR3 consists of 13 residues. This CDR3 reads CASSFSNGAGYTF. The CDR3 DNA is TGTGCCAGCAGTTTTTCGAACGGGGCTGGCTACACCTTC.

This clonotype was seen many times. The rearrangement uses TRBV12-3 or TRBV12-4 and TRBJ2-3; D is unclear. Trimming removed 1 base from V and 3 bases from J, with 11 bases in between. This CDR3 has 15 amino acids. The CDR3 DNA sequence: TGTGCCAGCAGTTTAGTGAGTTCTACGACAGATACGCAGTATTTT. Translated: CASSLVSSTTDTQYF.

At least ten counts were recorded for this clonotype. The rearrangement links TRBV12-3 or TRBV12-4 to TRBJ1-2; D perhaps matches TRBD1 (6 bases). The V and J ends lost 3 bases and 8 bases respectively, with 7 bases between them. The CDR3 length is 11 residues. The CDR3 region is CASSLGGGYTF. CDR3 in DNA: TGTGCCAGCAGTTTGGGGGGCGGCTACACCTTC.

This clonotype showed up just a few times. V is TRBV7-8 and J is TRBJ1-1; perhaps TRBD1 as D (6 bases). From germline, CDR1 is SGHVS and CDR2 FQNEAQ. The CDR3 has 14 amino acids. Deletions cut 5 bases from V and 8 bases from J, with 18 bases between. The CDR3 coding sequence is TGTGCCAGCAGCGTAAGACAGGATTACCAAGAAGCTTTCTTT. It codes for CASSVRQDYQEAFF.

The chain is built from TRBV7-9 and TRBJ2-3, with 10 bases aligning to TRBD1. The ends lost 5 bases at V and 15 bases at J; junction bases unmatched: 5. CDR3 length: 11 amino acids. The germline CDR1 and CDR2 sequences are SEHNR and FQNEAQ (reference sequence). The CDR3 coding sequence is TGTGCCAGCAGCCCCGGGACAGGGGAATATTTT. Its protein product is CASSPGTGEYF. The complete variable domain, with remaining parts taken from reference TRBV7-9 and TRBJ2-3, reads DTGVSQNPRHKITKRGQNVTFRCDPISEHNRLYWYRQTLGQGPEFLTYFQNEAQLEKSRLLSDRFSAERPKGSFSTLEIQRTEQGDSAMYLCASSPGTGEYFGPGTRLTVL.

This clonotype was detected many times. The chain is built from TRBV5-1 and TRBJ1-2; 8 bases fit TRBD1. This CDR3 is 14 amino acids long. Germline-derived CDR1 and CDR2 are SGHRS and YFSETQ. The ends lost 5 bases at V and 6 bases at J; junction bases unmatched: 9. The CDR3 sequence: CASSMQGAGDGYTF. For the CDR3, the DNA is TGCGCCAGCAGTATGCAGGGGGCTGGTGATGGCTACACCTTC. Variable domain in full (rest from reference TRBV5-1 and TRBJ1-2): KAGVTQTPRYLIKTRGQQVTLSCSPISGHRSVSWYQQTPGQGLQFLFEYFSETQRNKGNFPGRFSGRQFSNSRSEMNVSTLELGDSALYLCASSMQGAGDGYTFGSGTRLTVV.

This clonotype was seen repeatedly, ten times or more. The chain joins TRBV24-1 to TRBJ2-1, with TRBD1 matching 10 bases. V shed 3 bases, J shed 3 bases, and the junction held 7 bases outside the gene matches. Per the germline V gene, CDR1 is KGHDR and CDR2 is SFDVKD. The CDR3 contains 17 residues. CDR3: CATSDTTGGLNYNEQFF. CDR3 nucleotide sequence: TGTGCCACCAGTGATACGACAGGGGGCCTAAACTACAATGAGCAGTTCTTC.

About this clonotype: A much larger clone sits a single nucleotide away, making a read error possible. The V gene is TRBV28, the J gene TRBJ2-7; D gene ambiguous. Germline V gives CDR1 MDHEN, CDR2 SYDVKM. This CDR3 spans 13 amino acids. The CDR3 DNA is TGTACCAGCAGTTTACCGACACCCCCCGAGCAGTACTTC. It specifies CTSSLPTPPEQYF.

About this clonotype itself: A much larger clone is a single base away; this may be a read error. DNA for the CDR3: TGTACCAGCAGCCACGGGAGCGGAATTCAGACCCAGTACTTC. Translation gives CTSSHGSGIQTQYF. The chain links TRBV7-6 to TRBJ2-5, with D possibly TRBD2 on 6 matching bases. The germline V gene encodes CDR1 SGHVS and CDR2 FNYEAQ. This CDR3 has 14 amino acids.

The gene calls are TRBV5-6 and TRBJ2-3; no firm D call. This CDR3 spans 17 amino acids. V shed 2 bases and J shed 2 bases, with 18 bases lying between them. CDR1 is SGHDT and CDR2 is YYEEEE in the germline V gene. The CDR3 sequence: CASSLSRAKENTDTQYF. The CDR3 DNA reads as TGTGCCAGCAGCTTAAGTAGGGCCAAAGAGAACACAGATACGCAGTATTTT.

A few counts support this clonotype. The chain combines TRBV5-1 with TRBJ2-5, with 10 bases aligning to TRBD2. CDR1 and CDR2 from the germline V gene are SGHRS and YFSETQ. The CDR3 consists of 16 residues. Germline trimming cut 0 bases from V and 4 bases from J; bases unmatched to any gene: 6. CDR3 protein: CASSLANRLAGETQYF. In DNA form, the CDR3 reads TGCGCCAGCAGCTTGGCGAACAGACTAGCGGGAGAGACCCAGTACTTC.

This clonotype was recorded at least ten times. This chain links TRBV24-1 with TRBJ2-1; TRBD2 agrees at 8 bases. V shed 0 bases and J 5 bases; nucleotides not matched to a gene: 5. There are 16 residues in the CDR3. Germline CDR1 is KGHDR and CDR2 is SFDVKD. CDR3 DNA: TGTGCCACCAGTGATTTGCGACTAGCGAGCGACAATGAGCAGTTCTTC. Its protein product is CATSDLRLASDNEQFF.

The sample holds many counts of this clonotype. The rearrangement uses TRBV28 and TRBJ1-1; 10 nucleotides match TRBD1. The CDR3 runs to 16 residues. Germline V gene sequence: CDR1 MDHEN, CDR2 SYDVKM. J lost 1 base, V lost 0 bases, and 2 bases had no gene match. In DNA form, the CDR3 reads TGTGCCAGCAGTTTATGGGGACAGGGGTCGAACACTGAAGCTTTCTTT. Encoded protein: CASSLWGQGSNTEAFF.

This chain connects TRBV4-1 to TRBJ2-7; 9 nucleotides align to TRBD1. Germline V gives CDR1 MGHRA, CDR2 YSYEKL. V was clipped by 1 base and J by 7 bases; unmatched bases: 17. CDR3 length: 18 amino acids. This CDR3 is CASSQAPHWDRALGEQYF. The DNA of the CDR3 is TGCGCCAGCAGCCAAGCACCGCACTGGGACAGGGCCCTAGGGGAGCAGTACTTC.

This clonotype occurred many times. This chain's CDR3 is CASSLERRGYTF. CDR3 nucleotide sequence: TGCGCCAGCAGCTTGGAACGGCGGGGCTACACCTTC. The chain combines TRBV5-1 with TRBJ1-2; D is unclear. The V end was cut by 0 bases, the J end by 8 bases, with 8 bases between. The CDR3 totals 12 residues. Germline V gene lookup returns CDR1 SGHRS and CDR2 YFSETQ. The whole variable domain, filled in from reference TRBV5-1 and TRBJ1-2, reads KAGVTQTPRYLIKTRGQQVTLSCSPISGHRSVSWYQQTPGQGLQFLFEYFSETQRNKGNFPGRFSGRQFSNSRSEMNVSTLELGDSALYLCASSLERRGYTFGSGTRLTVV.

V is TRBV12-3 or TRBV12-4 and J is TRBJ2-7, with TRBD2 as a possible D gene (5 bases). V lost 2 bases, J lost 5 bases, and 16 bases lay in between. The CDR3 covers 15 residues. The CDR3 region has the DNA TGTGCCAGCAGTTTAAAATCGGACTTGGAAGACGAGCAGTACTTC. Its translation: CASSLKSDLEDEQYF.

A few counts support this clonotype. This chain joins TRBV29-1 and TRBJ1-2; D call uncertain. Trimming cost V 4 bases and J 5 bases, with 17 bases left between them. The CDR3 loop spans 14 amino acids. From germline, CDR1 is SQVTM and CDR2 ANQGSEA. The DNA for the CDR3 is TGCAGCGTTGGAAACACCATTTCGGAATATGGCTACACCTTC. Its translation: CSVGNTISEYGYTF.

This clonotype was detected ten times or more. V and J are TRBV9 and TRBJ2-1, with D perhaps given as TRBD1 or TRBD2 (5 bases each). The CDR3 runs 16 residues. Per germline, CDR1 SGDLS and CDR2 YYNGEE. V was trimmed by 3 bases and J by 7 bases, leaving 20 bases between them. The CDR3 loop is CASSGQPSRPGNEQFF. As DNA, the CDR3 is TGTGCCAGCAGCGGACAGCCTAGCCGCCCAGGGAATGAGCAGTTCTTC.

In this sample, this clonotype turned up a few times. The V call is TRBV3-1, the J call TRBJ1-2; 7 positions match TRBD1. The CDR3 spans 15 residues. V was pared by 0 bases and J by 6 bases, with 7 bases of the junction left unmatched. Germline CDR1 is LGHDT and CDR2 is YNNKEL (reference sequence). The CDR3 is CASSQDPDRHDGYTF. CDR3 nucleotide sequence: TGTGCCAGCAGCCAAGATCCGGACAGGCACGATGGCTACACCTTC.

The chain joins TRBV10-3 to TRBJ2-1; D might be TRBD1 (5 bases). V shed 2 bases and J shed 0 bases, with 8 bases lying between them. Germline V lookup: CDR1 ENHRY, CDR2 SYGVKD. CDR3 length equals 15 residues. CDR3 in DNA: TGTGCCATCAGTGAGGGACACAGCTCCTACAATGAGCAGTTCTTC. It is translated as CAISEGHSSYNEQFF.

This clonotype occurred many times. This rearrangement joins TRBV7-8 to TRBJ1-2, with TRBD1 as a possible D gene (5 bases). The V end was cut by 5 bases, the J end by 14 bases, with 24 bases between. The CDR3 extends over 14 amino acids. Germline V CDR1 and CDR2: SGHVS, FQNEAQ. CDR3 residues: CASSPHPGNSYGTF. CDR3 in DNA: TGTGCCAGCAGCCCCCATCCAGGGAACTCGTATGGTACCTTC.

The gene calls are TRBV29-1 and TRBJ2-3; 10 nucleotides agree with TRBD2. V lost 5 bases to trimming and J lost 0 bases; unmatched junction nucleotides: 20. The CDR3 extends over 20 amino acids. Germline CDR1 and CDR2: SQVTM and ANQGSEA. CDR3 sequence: CSVQSKSGTSDFWSTDTQYF. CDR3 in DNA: TGCAGCGTTCAATCGAAGTCCGGGACTAGCGATTTTTGGAGCACAGATACGCAGTATTTT.

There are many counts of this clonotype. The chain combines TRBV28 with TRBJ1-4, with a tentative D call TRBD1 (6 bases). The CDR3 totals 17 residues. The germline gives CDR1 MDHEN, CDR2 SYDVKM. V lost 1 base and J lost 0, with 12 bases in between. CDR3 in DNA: TGTGCCAGCAGTTTATCGGGGGCCGCAGCAACTAATGAAAAACTGTTTTTT. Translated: CASSLSGAAATNEKLFF.

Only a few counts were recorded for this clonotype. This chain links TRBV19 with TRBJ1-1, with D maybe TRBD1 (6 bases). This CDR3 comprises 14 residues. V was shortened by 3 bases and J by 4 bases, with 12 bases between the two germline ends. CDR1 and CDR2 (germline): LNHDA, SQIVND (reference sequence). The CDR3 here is CASSIQGLTTEAFF. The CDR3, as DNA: TGTGCCAGTAGTATTCAGGGGTTGACCACTGAAGCTTTCTTT.

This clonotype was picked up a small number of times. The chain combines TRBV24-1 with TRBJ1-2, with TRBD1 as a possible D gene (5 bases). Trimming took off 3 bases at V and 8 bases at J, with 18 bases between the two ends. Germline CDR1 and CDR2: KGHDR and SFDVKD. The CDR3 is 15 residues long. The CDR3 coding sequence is TGTGCCACCAGTGATCCCCAGGACACGTGGGGCGGCTACACCTTC. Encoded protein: CATSDPQDTWGGYTF.

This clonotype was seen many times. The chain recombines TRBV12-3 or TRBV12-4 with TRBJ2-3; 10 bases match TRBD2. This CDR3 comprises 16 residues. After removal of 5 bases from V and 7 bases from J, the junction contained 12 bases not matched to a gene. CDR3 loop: CASSPTLAGVSYTQYF. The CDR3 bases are TGTGCCAGCAGTCCCACGCTAGCGGGAGTCTCTTATACGCAGTATTTT.

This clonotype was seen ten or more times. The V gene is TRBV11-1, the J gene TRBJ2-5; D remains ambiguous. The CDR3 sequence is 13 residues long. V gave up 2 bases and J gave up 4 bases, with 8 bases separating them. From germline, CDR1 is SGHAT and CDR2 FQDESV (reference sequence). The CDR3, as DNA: TGTGCCAGCAGCTTAAGACTGGGAGAGACCCAGTACTTC. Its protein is CASSLRLGETQYF.

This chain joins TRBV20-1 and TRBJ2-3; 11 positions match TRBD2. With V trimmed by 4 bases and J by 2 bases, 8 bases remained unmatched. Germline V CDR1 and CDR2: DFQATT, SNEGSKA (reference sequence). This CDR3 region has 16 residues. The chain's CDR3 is CSATIAGGPFTDTQYF. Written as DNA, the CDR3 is TGCAGTGCTACAATAGCGGGAGGGCCCTTCACAGATACGCAGTATTTT.

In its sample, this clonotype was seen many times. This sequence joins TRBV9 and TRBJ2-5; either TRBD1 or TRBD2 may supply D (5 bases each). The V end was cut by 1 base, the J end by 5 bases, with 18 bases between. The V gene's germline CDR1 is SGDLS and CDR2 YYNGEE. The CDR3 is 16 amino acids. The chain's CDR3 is CASSVSSGLGEETQYF. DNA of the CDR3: TGTGCCAGCAGCGTAAGCTCGGGGTTGGGGGAGGAGACCCAGTACTTC.